This TCR beta chain was obtained from a study of T cells after posttransplantation cyclophosphamide. Trimming removed 6 bases from V and 3 bases from J; junction bases left unmatched: 2. Germline CDR1 is SNHLY and CDR2 is FYNNEI. The CDR3 has 15 amino acids. Concerning this clone: No antigen is known for it.

Study-wide points: Later post-transplant blood repertoires were often dominated by donor CD8+ memory clones. After PTCy, TRB diversity resembled that of CNI/methotrexate controls. TRB overlap between skin or GI tissue T cells and blood was limited.

TCRdb's copy holds only in-frame clones and misses some; the assay was immunoSEQ multiplex PCR. The sample lists about 31,000 clones, over 80% occurring once. Cells defined as naive were viable CD3+CD4+ or CD3+CD8+ and CCR7+CD45RA+CD45RO-CD95-CD27+CD28+. The chain is built from TRBV2 and TRBJ2-2, with TRBD1 identical over 12 bases. This clonotype was sampled from a woman between 55 and 75 years old in good health, CMV-negative, and a related stem cell transplant donor. The material sequenced was naive CD4+ T cells sorted from PBMCs. CDR3 amino acids: CASRGTGGYTGELFF. In DNA form, the CDR3 reads TGTGCCAGCAGGGGGACAGGGGGCTACACCGGGGAGCTGTTTTTT.